Presented here are 3 T cell receptor beta chains from one specimen sequenced in a study of T-cell memory formation after mild COVID-19. TCRdb used MiXCR to reprocess the 5' RACE reads, holding one entry per CDR3 protein. In the table there are around 390,000 distinct CDR3 sequences, 15% to 20% of which are singletons. Sequenced material: PBMCs or a T cell subset sorted from them (not recorded which). The receptors originated from a man between 18 and 35 years old who had mild COVID-19 (a few samples of this study predate the infection). Cell type and time point are not known.

This clonotype was counted between two and nine times. The chain couples TRBV7-3 to TRBJ2-1; TRBD1 matches at 8 bases. Germline values: CDR1 SGHTA, CDR2 FQGTGA. The CDR3 totals 13 residues. Trimming removed 3 bases from V and 15 bases from J; junction bases left unmatched: 10. CDR3 protein: CASSFSHGQGAFF. For the CDR3, the DNA is TGTGCCAGCAGCTTCTCCCACGGACAGGGAGCGTTCTTC.

The chain is built from TRBV5-1 and TRBJ1-1, with 8 nucleotides matching TRBD1. Germline lookup yields CDR1 SGHRS and CDR2 YFSETQ. This CDR3 has 14 residues. The trim removed 4 bases at V and 3 bases at J, leaving 5 bases unmatched. CDR3 region: CASSAGQGHTEAFF. The CDR3 DNA reads as TGCGCCAGCAGCGCAGGACAGGGCCACACTGAAGCTTTCTTT.

This clonotype was seen a handful of times. The chain is built from TRBV12-3 or TRBV12-4 and TRBJ2-7; D possibly corresponds to TRBD2 (6 bases). The CDR3 length is 14 residues. Trimming removed 6 bases from V and 5 bases from J, with 17 bases in between. The DNA for the CDR3 is TGTGCCAGCAGACTCTCGGGGGAAAGGGACGAGCAGTACTTC. Its protein is CASRLSGERDEQYF.